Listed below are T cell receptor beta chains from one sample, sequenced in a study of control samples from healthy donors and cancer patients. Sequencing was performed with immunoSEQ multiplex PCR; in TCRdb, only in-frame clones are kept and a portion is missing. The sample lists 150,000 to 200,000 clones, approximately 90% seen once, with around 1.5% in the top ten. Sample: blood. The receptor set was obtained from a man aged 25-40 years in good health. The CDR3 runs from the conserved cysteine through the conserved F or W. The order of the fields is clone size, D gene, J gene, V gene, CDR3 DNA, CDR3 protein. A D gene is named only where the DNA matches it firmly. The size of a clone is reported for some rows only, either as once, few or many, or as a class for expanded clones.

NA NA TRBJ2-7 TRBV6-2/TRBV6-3 TGTGCCAGCAGTTTAACGGCCTACGAGCAGTACTTC CASSLTAYEQYF
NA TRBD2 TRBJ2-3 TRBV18 TGTGCCAGCTCACCGCGGACTAGCGGGGCCACAGATACGCAGTATTTT CASSPRTSGATDTQYF
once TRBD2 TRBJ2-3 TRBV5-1 TGCGCCAGCAGCTTGGTCGCTAGCGGGGGGGCCGGGCGGAGCACAGATACGCAGTATTTT CASSLVASGGAGRSTDTQYF
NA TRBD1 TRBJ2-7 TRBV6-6 TGTGCCAGCAGTTCCCGAGTGGGGACAGGCTGGAGCGAGCAGTACTTC CASSSRVGTGWSEQYF
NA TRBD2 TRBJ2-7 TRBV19 TGTGCCAGTAGTCCCGGGAGGGGGACCTACGAGCAGTACTTC CASSPGRGTYEQYF
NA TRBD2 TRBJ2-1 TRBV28 TGTGCCAGCAGCCTCGCGAGTGCGGGAGGGCCTAAGAATGAGCAGTTCTTC CASSLASAGGPKNEQFF
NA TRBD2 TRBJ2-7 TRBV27 TGTGCCAGCAGGGCTAGCGGGAGCTACGAGCAGTACTTC CASRASGSYEQYF
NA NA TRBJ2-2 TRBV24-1 TGTGCCACCAGTGATTTGAACGGGGGCAGGGGCGGGAACACCGGGGAGCTGTTTTTT CATSDLNGGRGGNTGELFF
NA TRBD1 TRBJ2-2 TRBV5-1 TGCGCCAGCAGCCTTGGACAGGGGGCGAACGGGGAGCTGTTTTTT CASSLGQGANGELFF
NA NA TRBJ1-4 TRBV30 TGTGCCTGGAGTCGCATCCGGGGGCCCGGGGAAAAACTGTTTTTT CAWSRIRGPGEKLFF
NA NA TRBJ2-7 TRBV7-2 TGTGCCAGCAGCTTTAGGACAATGGGTGAGCAGTACTTC CASSFRTMGEQYF
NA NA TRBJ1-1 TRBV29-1 TGCAGCGTTGAAAAGCCGGCAGGGACTGAAGCTTTCTTT CSVEKPAGTEAFF
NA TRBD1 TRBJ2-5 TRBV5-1 TGCGCCAGCAGCTTGGACACAGGGGGTCAAGAGACCCAGTACTTC CASSLDTGGQETQYF
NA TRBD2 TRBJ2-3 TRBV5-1 TGCGCCAGCAGCTTGGAGATAGCGGGGGGTCTTCGGGACACAGATACGCAGTATTTT CASSLEIAGGLRDTDTQYF
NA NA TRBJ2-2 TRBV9 TGTGCCAGCAGCGTAGCCGCGAACACCGGGGAGCTGTTTTTT CASSVAANTGELFF
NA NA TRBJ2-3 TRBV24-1 TGTGCCACCAGTGATCCTCAGGGAAGCAGCACAGATACGCAGTATTTT CATSDPQGSSTDTQYF
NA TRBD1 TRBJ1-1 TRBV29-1 TGCAGCGCACAGATGACAGGGGGCGACACTGAAGCTTTCTTT CSAQMTGGDTEAFF
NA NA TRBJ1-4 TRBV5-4 TGTGCCAGCAGCTGGTTTGGGGCAGCGGGGGGTGAAAAACTGTTTTTT CASSWFGAAGGEKLFF
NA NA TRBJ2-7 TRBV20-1 TGCAGTGCTAGTGGATCCGCGCTCAGCTACGAGCAGTACTTC CSASGSALSYEQYF
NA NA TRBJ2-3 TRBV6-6 TGTGCCAGCAGTTACCTGGGGGAGACAGATACGCAGTATTTT CASSYLGETDTQYF
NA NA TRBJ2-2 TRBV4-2 TGTGCCAGCAGCCAAGTTGGGTTAGCGGTCCCCGGGGAGCTGTTTTTT CASSQVGLAVPGELFF
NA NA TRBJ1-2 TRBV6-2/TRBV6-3 TGTGCCAGCAGTTACAGCCAGGTCTATGGCTACACCTTC CASSYSQVYGYTF
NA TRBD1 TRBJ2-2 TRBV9 TGTGCCAGCAGCGGTTCCGGGACAGGGGGCACCGGGGAGCTGTTTTTT CASSGSGTGGTGELFF
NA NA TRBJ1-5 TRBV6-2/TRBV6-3 TGTGCCAGCAGTTACCCAGGCCAGCCCCAGCATTTT CASSYPGQPQHF
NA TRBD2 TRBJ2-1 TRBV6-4 TGTGCCACCTCTAGCGGGGGGGAGCAGTTCTTC CATSSGGEQFF
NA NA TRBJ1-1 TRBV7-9 TGTGCCAGCAGCTTAGTAGGGGCGCTCACTGAAGCTTTCTTT CASSLVGALTEAFF
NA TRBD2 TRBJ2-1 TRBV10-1 TGCGCCAGCGGCGGACTAGGGCGGGATGAGCAGTTCTTC CASGGLGRDEQFF
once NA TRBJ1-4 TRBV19 TGTGCCAGTAAGGGACGGGCTGCAACTAATGAAAAACTGTTTTTT CASKGRAATNEKLFF
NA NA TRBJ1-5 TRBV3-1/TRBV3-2 TGTGCCAGCAGCCAGGGGTGGGAGGGGAATCAGCCCCAGCATTTT CASSQGWEGNQPQHF
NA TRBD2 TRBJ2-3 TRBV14 TGTGCCAGCACGACTAGCGGGGGAAGGAATACGCAGTATTTT CASTTSGGRNTQYF
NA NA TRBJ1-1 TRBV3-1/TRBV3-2 TGTGCCAGCAGCCAGCAGTTAGGGAACACTGAAGCTTTCTTT CASSQQLGNTEAFF
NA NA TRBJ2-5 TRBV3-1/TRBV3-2 TGTGCCAGCAGAAGAGACGAGACCCAGTACTTC CASRRDETQYF
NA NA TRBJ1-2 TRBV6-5 TGTGCCAGCAGTCGGGACAACTATGGCTACACCTTC CASSRDNYGYTF
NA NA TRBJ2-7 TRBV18 TGTGCCAGCTCACCGGGTGGCGAGACAGGGAGGGGCTACGAGCAGTACTTC CASSPGGETGRGYEQYF
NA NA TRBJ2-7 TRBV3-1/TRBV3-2 TGTGCCAGCAGCCAAGATCGGGGCTACTCCCCCTACGAGCAGTACTTC CASSQDRGYSPYEQYF
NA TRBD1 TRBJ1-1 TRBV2 TGTGCCAGCAGTGAATTGGGAGGGGGCTTGGGTGAAGCTTTCTTT CASSELGGGLGEAFF
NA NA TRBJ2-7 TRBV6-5 TGTGCCAGCAGCCTAGAATGGACAGACTCCTACGAGCAGTACTTC CASSLEWTDSYEQYF
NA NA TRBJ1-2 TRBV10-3 TGTGCCATCAGTGAGGGACGGAAGTACTATGGCTACACCTTC CAISEGRKYYGYTF
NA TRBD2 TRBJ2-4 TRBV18 TGTGCCAGCTCACCAGGACTAGCGCCGGCCAAAAACATTCAGTACTTC CASSPGLAPAKNIQYF
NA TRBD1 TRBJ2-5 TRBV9 TGTGCCAGCAGCCCACGGACAGGGCAAGAGACCCAGTACTTC CASSPRTGQETQYF
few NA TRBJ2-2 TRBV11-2 TGTGCCAGCAGTCGTGGGAGAAGCCAGAACACCGGGGAGCTGTTTTTT CASSRGRSQNTGELFF
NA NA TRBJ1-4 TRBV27 TGTGCCAGCAGGGCTGGACACATTAATGAAAAACTGTTTTTT CASRAGHINEKLFF
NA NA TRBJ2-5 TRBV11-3 TGTGCCAGCAGCTTAGGACGGACCCAAGAGACCCAGTACTTC CASSLGRTQETQYF
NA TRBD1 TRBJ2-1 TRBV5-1 TGCGCCAGCAGCTCCGGACAGGGAGACTACAATGAGCAGTTCTTC CASSSGQGDYNEQFF
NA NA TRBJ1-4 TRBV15 TGTGCCACCAGCAGAGATCGTACAGGGAGGGTAGATGAAAAACTGTTTTTT CATSRDRTGRVDEKLFF
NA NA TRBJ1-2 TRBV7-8 TGTGCCAGCAGCCACCCACCCGCAGGGTTCTATGGCTACACCTTC CASSHPPAGFYGYTF
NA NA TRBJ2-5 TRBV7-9 TGTGCCAGCAGCCCTAGGGAGGCCCAGTACTTC CASSPREAQYF
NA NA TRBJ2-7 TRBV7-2 TGTGCCAGCAGCTTCCTAAAATCCTACGAGCAGTACTTC CASSFLKSYEQYF
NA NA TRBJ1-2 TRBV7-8 TGTGCCAGCAGCTTAGGTGCCCTCTATGGCTACACCTTC CASSLGALYGYTF
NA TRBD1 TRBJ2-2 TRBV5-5 TGTGCCAGCAGCTGGGGACAGAGGGTGACCGGGGAGCTGTTTTTT CASSWGQRVTGELFF
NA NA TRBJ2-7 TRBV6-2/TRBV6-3 TGTGCCAGCAGTGGACTCCGGCTGGGGACGGTACCCTACGAGCAGTACTTC CASSGLRLGTVPYEQYF
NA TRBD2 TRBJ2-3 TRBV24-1 TGTGCCACCAGTGACCTAGCGGGAGGCTCTCTTGAGCAGTATTTT CATSDLAGGSLEQYF
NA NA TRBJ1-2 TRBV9 TGTGCCAGCACCCAGGGAGTAGGGGCCAACTATGGCTACACCTTC CASTQGVGANYGYTF